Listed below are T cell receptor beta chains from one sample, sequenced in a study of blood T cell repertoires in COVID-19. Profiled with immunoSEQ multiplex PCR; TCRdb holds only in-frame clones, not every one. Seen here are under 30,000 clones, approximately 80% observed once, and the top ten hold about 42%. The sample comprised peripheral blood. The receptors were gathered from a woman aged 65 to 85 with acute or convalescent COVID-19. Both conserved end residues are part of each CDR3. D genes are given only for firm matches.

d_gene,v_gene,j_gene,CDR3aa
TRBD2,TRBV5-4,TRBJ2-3,CASSRIGGRAGDTQYF
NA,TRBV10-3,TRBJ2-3,CAISVTESTDTQYF
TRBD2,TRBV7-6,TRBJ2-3,CASSLGVAGGPFDTQYF
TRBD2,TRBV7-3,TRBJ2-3,CASKPAGSTDTQYF
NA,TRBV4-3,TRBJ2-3,CASSQVRQDAHDTQYF
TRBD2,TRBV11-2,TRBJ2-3,CASSYGLAGGKADTQYF
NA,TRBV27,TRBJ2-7,CASSLSSGQYEQYF
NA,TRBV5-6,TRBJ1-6,CASSLGSGFNSPLHF
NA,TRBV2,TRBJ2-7,CASSVARSYEQYF
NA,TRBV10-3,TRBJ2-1,CAIIPQNNEQFF
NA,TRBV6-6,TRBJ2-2,CASTSNTGELFF
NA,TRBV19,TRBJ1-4,CASTTPGVHNEKLFF
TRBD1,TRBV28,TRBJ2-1,CASNGRGSNSYNEQFF
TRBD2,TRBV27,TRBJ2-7,CASSLVTSGPSYEQYF
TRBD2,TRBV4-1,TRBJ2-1,CASSQDPSGGVDNEQFF
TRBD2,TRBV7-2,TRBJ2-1,CASSKTSGRGNEQFF
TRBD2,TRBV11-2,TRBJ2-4,CASSFSGVQYF
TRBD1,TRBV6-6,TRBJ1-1,CASSYGQGMTEAFF
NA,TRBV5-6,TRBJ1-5,CASSFHNQPQHF
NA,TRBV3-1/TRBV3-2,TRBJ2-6,CASSPPYSKQGSGANVLTF
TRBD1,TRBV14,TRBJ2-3,CASSQRQGVDTQYF
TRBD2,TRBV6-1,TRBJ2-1,CASSEGAGGPYNEQFF
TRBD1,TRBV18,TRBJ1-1,CASSSSQGDTEAFF
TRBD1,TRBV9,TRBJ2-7,CASSAAGGRYEQYF
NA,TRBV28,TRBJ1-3,CASSTMDAGGNTIYF
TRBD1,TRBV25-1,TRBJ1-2,CASGTGQGNYGYTF
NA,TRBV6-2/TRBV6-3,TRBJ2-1,CASSPTGVEQFF
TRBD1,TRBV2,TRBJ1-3,CASGETGGGSGNTIYF
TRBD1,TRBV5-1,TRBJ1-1,CASSLYGGQGNTEAFF
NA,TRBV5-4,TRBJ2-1,CASSLVGGASYNEQFF
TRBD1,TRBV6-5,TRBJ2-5,CASSYWDRGGETQYF
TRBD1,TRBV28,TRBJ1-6,CASSYAQGANSPLHF
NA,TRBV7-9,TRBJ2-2,CASSLGQGVTGELFF
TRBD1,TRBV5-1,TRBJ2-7,CASSLVGRGLDEQYF
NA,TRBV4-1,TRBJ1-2,CASSQDRGAYGYTF
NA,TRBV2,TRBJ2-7,CASSSGLGEQYF
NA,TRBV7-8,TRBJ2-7,CASSPRQIYEQYF
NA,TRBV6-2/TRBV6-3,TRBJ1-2,CASSPGRAVGYGYTF
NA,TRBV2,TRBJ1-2,CASREDGIVNYGYTF
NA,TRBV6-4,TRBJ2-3,CASSPFESAYTDTQYF
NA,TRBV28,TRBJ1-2,CASSTGSNYGYTF
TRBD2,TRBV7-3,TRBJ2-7,CASSPSGLAGAFSSYEQYF
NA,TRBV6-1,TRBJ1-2,CASSERAGDGYTF
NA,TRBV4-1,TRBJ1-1,CASKLGMNTEAFF
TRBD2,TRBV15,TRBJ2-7,CATSRKAGGPGEQYF
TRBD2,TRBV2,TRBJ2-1,CASSVAGGPNEQFF
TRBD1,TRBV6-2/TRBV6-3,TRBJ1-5,CASSYPRGGGQPQHF
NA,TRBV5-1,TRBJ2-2,CASRTGTKTGELFF
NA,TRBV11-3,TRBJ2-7,CASSLVHNQGYEQYF
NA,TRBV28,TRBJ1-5,CASSLSTGSNQPQHF